The 13 T cell receptor beta chains below all came from one sample that was sequenced in a study of CD8 T cells in ankylosing spondylitis. Study-level findings and limits: In ankylosing spondylitis blood, a motif of eight highly homologous TCR beta variants appeared characteristic.

The antigens for these receptors are not known. TCRdb re-called the 5' RACE reads with MiXCR, one entry per CDR3 protein. The repertoire holds 750,000 to 850,000 distinct CDR3 sequences, with roughly 10% as singletons. What was sequenced was blood, either unsorted or a sorted T cell fraction (not recorded which). The receptors here all came from a male donor with ankylosing spondylitis.

This clonotype came up a few times. The V call is TRBV11-3, the J call TRBJ2-3; tentatively, D is TRBD1 (8 bases). Germline CDR1 reads SGHNT; CDR2 reads YENEEA. Trimming cost V 5 bases and J 2 bases, with 17 bases left between them. CDR3 length: 16 amino acids. CDR3 nucleotides: TGTGCCAGCAGCCAGGGGAGGGACAGGTCCACAGATACGCAGTATTTT. Encoded protein: CASSQGRDRSTDTQYF.

This clonotype was counted at least ten times. The J gene is TRBJ2-3, the V gene TRBV7-2; the match to TRBD2 covers 7 bases. Germline V gene data show CDR1 as SGHTA and CDR2 as FQGNSA. This CDR3 is 15 amino acids long. J gave up 10 bases and V 1 base, and 11 bases lay outside the gene matches. Here the CDR3 DNA reads TGTGCCAGCAGCTTAGTATGGAGTGCTAGCGGAGCGCAGTATTTT. Translation gives CASSLVWSASGAQYF.

This clonotype was counted a few times. The chain has TRBV10-3 and TRBJ2-2; TRBD1 matches at 10 bases. J gave up 4 bases and V 10 bases, and 6 bases lay outside the gene matches. Germline CDR1 and CDR2: ENHRY and SYGVKD. The CDR3 has 14 residues. The DNA for the CDR3 is TGTGCCACCCTGGGGACAGGGGCCACCGGGGAGCTGTTTTTT. Residues: CATLGTGATGELFF.

This clonotype was detected ten times or more. The chain carries TRBV20-1 and TRBJ2-2; D perhaps matches TRBD1 (7 bases). Germline V CDR1 and CDR2: DFQATT, SNEGSKA (reference sequence). The CDR3 is 13 amino acids. The V and J ends lost 3 bases and 6 bases respectively, with 11 bases between them. As DNA, the CDR3 is TGCAGTGCTAGGCAGGGGGAGGCCGGGGAGCTGTTTTTT. Protein product: CSARQGEAGELFF.

The gene calls are TRBV12-3 or TRBV12-4 and TRBJ1-3; possible D gene TRBD1, 5 bases. The ends were cut back, 3 bases at V and 1 base at J, with 10 bases in the middle. CDR3 length: 15 amino acids. This chain's CDR3 is CASSFEGRSGNTIYF. As DNA, the CDR3 is TGTGCCAGCAGTTTTGAGGGGAGGTCTGGAAACACCATATATTTT.

V is TRBV12-3 or TRBV12-4 and J is TRBJ2-5; D may be TRBD1 (5 bases). This CDR3 is 16 amino acids long. The ends were cut back, 0 bases at V and 2 bases at J, with 13 bases in the middle. CDR3 amino acids: CASSLAWAGQQETQYF. The CDR3 DNA reads TGTGCCAGCAGTTTAGCGTGGGCAGGGCAGCAAGAGACCCAGTACTTC.

This clonotype occurred a few times. V is TRBV6-1 and J is TRBJ1-5; D uncertain. Germline V gene lookup returns CDR1 MNHNS and CDR2 SASEGT. Trimming cost V 10 bases and J 7 bases, with 14 bases left between them. CDR3 size: 12 residues. The CDR3 is CAISGSGQPQHF. The DNA of the CDR3 is TGTGCCATATCTGGCTCCGGACAGCCCCAGCATTTT.

In this sample, this clonotype turned up a few times. The V gene is TRBV7-2, the J gene TRBJ1-6; D remains unclear. The V and J ends lost 5 bases and 5 bases respectively, with 16 bases between them. Germline assignment: CDR1 SGHTA and CDR2 FQGNSA. The CDR3 extends over 16 amino acids. In DNA, the CDR3 is TGTGCCAGCAGCCTCGACCTTATGGGCAATAATTCACCCCTCCACTTT. It translates to CASSLDLMGNNSPLHF. The full variable domain, with the rest looked up from reference TRBV7-2 and TRBJ1-6, is GAGVSQSPSNKVTEKGKDVELRCDPISGHTALYWYRQSLGQGLEFLIYFQGNSAPDKSGLPSDRFSAERTGGSVSTLTIQRTQQEDSAVYLCASSLDLMGNNSPLHFGNGTRLTVT.

The CDR3 DNA reads as TGTGCCAGCAGCGCCGTATCCGGGACTAGCGGGATGCGTAATGAGCAGTTCTTC. Translation: CASSAVSGTSGMRNEQFF. The genes are TRBV9 and TRBJ2-1; 13 bases agree with TRBD2. V dropped 3 bases and J dropped 7; count of bases not matched to a gene: 13. The germline V gene has CDR1 SGDLS and CDR2 YYNGEE. This CDR3 is 18 amino acids long.

This clonotype was counted only a few times. The chain combines TRBV15 with TRBJ1-4; D possibly corresponds to TRBD1 (6 bases). The CDR3 spans 15 residues. The V and J ends lost 1 base and 10 bases respectively, with 16 bases between them. Per the germline V gene, CDR1 is LNHNV and CDR2 is YYDKDF (reference sequence). DNA for the CDR3: TGTGCCACCAGCAGAGCACCAGGGGCGACGGGAAAACTGTTTTTT. This codes for CATSRAPGATGKLFF.

V gene TRBV15 combines with J gene TRBJ2-3, with no clear D. V dropped 5 bases and J dropped 2 bases, with 11 bases sitting between them. CDR3 size: 14 residues. CDR1 and CDR2 (germline): LNHNV, YYDKDF (reference sequence). The chain's CDR3 is CATSEQPYTDTQYF. DNA of the CDR3: TGTGCCACCAGCGAACAGCCCTACACAGATACGCAGTATTTT.

This clonotype appeared a few times. V usage is TRBV28 and J usage is TRBJ2-7; D gene ambiguous. This CDR3 has 15 amino acids. Germline V gene sequence: CDR1 MDHEN, CDR2 SYDVKM. Trimming took 3 bases from V and 2 from J, leaving 14 bases between them. Here the CDR3 DNA reads TGTGCCAGCAGTTTTCCGCGCCATCTTCCCTACGAGCAGTACTTC. It specifies CASSFPRHLPYEQYF.

V and J are TRBV20-1 and TRBJ1-6, with D possibly matching TRBD1 (5 bases). V shed 6 bases and J shed 8 bases, with 17 bases lying between them. This CDR3 is built from 14 residues. Germline CDR1 reads DFQATT; CDR2 reads SNEGSKA (reference sequence). The CDR3 nucleotides are TGCAGTGCGCATGCCCGGGACGGAGATTCACCCCTCCACTTT. Its protein product is CSAHARDGDSPLHF.